These 25 T cell receptor beta chains came from one sample sequenced in a study of OX40 agonist ivuxolimab in advanced cancers. Measured with immunoSEQ multiplex PCR; TCRdb has only the in-frame clones, and not every one. Here the sample spans some 65,000 clones, roughly 84% being singletons. Sequencing was performed on CD4+ or CD8+ T cells sorted from blood, taken in a trial of the OX40 agonist ivuxolimab. All receptors derive from an adult with an advanced solid tumor such as melanoma, head and neck, liver or kidney cancer.

V usage is TRBV6-6 and J usage is TRBJ2-7, with D maybe TRBD2 (5 bases). The CDR3 is 15 amino acids. The V gene's germline CDR1 is MNHNY and CDR2 SVGAGI (reference sequence). V was shortened by 6 bases and J by 2 bases, with 17 bases between the two germline ends. The DNA for the CDR3 is TGTGCCAGCAGCTCAAGAGGGCAGAAGACCTACGAGCAGTACTTC. Residues: CASSSRGQKTYEQYF.

This chain uses TRBV11-2 with TRBJ2-1, with 12 bases matching TRBD2. V lost 1 base, J lost 6 bases, and 4 bases stayed unmatched. Per the germline V gene, CDR1 is SGHAT and CDR2 is FQNNGV. The CDR3 runs 16 residues. The CDR3 DNA reads as TGTGCCAGCAGCTTAGGGGCTAGCGGGGGGGTCAATGAGCAGTTCTTC. Translation gives CASSLGASGGVNEQFF.

The chain joins TRBV14 to TRBJ1-6, with D perhaps TRBD1 (5 bases). CDR1 is SGHDN, CDR2 FVKESK, per germline. Trimming stripped 4 bases from V and 9 bases from J, with 19 bases between. This CDR3 has 16 amino acids. The CDR3 spells CASSRITQGARSPLHF. The CDR3 DNA sequence: TGTGCCAGCAGCCGGATAACGCAGGGCGCTCGTTCACCCCTCCACTTT.

V is TRBV7-9 and J is TRBJ1-2, with TRBD1 matching over 10 bases. The junction had 10 bases not matched to a gene; V was cut back by 11 bases and J by 1 base. This CDR3 has 15 amino acids. Germline values: CDR1 SEHNR, CDR2 FQNEAQ (reference sequence). CDR3 region: CAGAGQGSSNYGYTF. The CDR3 bases are TGTGCCGGTGCGGGACAGGGGTCTAGTAACTATGGCTACACCTTC. Looking up the rest from reference TRBV7-9 and TRBJ1-2 gives the full variable domain: DTGVSQNPRHKITKRGQNVTFRCDPISEHNRLYWYRQTLGQGPEFLTYFQNEAQLEKSRLLSDRFSAERPKGSFSTLEIQRTEQGDSAMYLCAGAGQGSSNYGYTFGSGTRLTVV.

The genes are TRBV19 and TRBJ2-7; the D is unclear. CDR3 length equals 16 residues. V lost 5 bases, J lost 2 bases, and 19 bases lay in between. The germline CDR1 and CDR2 sequences are LNHDA and SQIVND (reference sequence). CDR3 region: CASSFPPGRNTYEQYF. CDR3 bases: TGTGCCAGTAGTTTCCCCCCCGGACGGAACACCTACGAGCAGTACTTC.

The rearrangement uses TRBV15 and TRBJ2-1; D call uncertain. This CDR3 spans 12 amino acids. Trimming removed 0 bases at V and 10 bases at J, with 7 bases between. In germline, CDR1 is LNHNV, CDR2 YYDKDF (reference sequence). CDR3 coding DNA: TGTGCCACCAGCAGAGATCCGTCAGAGCAGTTCTTC. Translated, it gives CATSRDPSEQFF.

J is TRBJ2-1 and V is TRBV27; D ambiguous. Trimming stripped 6 bases from V and 4 bases from J, with 16 bases between. Germline V gene lookup returns CDR1 MNHEY and CDR2 SMNVEV (reference sequence). The CDR3 is made up of 15 amino acids. The CDR3 reads CASSRAPLTYNEQFF. Written as DNA, the CDR3 is TGTGCCAGCAGCCGCGCCCCCTTGACTTACAATGAGCAGTTCTTC.

CDR3 DNA: TGCAGTGCTAGCGACCCTCGTGGAGCTTTCTTT. This sequence encodes CSASDPRGAFF. The chain carries TRBV20-1 and TRBJ1-1; D is ambiguous. V shed 3 bases and J shed 10 bases, with 12 bases lying between them. Germline V gives CDR1 DFQATT, CDR2 SNEGSKA (reference sequence). The CDR3 runs to 11 residues.

The chain links TRBV2 to TRBJ2-5, with D perhaps being TRBD1 or TRBD2 (6 bases each). The CDR3 consists of 13 residues. V shed 5 bases and J shed 6 bases, with 13 bases lying between them. Germline CDR1 and CDR2: SNHLY and FYNNEI. CDR3 bases: TGTGCCAGCAGTCTGGGGGGCGGAAAGACCCAGTACTTC. Encoded protein: CASSLGGGKTQYF. The variable domain in full, with the rest retrieved from reference TRBV2 and TRBJ2-5, is EPEVTQTPSHQVTQMGQEVILRCVPISNHLYFYWYRQILGQKVEFLVSFYNNEISEKSEIFDDQFSVERPDGSNFTLKIRSTKLEDSAMYFCASSLGGGKTQYFGPGTRLLVL.

This clone has only one observation. The V call is TRBV7-2, the J call TRBJ1-5; tentatively, D is TRBD1 (5 bases). The CDR3 sequence is 14 residues long. Deletions cut 5 bases from V and 9 bases from J, with 17 bases between. Germline V gives CDR1 SGHTA, CDR2 FQGNSA. The CDR3 here is CASSPSGDPRPQHF. In DNA form, the CDR3 reads TGTGCCAGCAGCCCCAGCGGGGACCCTAGGCCCCAGCATTTT.

The gene calls are TRBV30 and TRBJ1-2; perhaps TRBD1 as D (5 bases). This CDR3 spans 12 amino acids. V gave up 4 bases and J gave up 10 bases, with 16 bases separating them. CDR1 GTSNPN and CDR2 SVGIG come from the germline V gene (reference sequence). The DNA for the CDR3 is TGTGCCTGGACCCCCTCGCAGGGACCCTACACCTTC. Encoded protein: CAWTPSQGPYTF.

This chain connects TRBV30 to TRBJ2-7; possible D gene TRBD1, 6 bases. This CDR3 has 13 amino acids. Germline V gene sequence: CDR1 GTSNPN, CDR2 SVGIG (reference sequence). The CDR3 here is CDVQGTSSYEQYF. The CDR3, as DNA: TGTGATGTACAGGGAACGAGCTCCTACGAGCAGTACTTC.

CDR3 DNA: TGTGCCTGGAGTGTACTAGCGGGGAGGGGGACTGAAGCTTTCTTT. This translates into CAWSVLAGRGTEAFF. The rearrangement links TRBV30 to TRBJ1-1; perhaps TRBD1 as D (6 bases). Between the trimmed V and J ends, which lost 0 bases and 5 bases, there was a span of 16 bases. The CDR3 sequence is 15 residues long. CDR1 and CDR2 (germline): GTSNPN, SVGIG (reference sequence).

The chain uses TRBV15 and TRBJ1-2, with 8 nucleotides matching TRBD1. V dropped 0 bases and J dropped 2; count of bases not matched to a gene: 11. The germline V gene encodes CDR1 LNHNV and CDR2 YYDKDF (reference sequence). This CDR3 is built from 18 residues. CDR3 sequence (DNA): TGTGCCACCAGCAGAGAGTCCAGGGGGCGGAATACCAACTATGGCTACACCTTC. This gives the protein CATSRESRGRNTNYGYTF.

The chain has TRBV29-1 and TRBJ2-3; D is tentatively TRBD1 or TRBD2 (6 bases each). The CDR3 length is 12 residues. Germline CDR1 SQVTM, CDR2 ANQGSEA. V was shortened by 5 bases and J by 5 bases, with 11 bases between the two germline ends. The CDR3 sequence: CSVSGGLDTQYF. CDR3 DNA: TGCAGCGTTTCCGGGGGCCTAGATACGCAGTATTTT.

The chain is built from TRBV5-4 and TRBJ1-1, with TRBD1 as a possible D gene (5 bases). The V gene lost 2 bases and the J gene lost 1 base, with 21 bases spanning the gap. The CDR3 is 18 amino acids. Per germline, CDR1 SGHNT and CDR2 YYREEE (reference sequence). CDR3 DNA sequence: TGTGCCAGCAGCTTTGGGGGGTGGAAGGGGCGATCGAACACTGAAGCTTTCTTT. Amino acids: CASSFGGWKGRSNTEAFF. Full variable domain (remainder filled in from reference TRBV5-4 and TRBJ1-1): ETGVTQSPTHLIKTRGQQVTLRCSSQSGHNTVSWYQQALGQGPQFIFQYYREEENGRGNFPPRFSGLQFPNYSSELNVNALELDDSALYLCASSFGGWKGRSNTEAFFGQGTRLTVV.

The chain is built from TRBV7-7 and TRBJ2-1; D is unresolved. The germline CDR1 and CDR2 sequences are SSHAT and FNYEAQ (reference sequence). The CDR3 consists of 14 residues. The ends were cut back, 5 bases at V and 2 bases at J, with 10 bases in the middle. CDR3 nucleotide sequence: TGTGCCAGCAGCCAAAGTCGGGCCTACAATGAGCAGTTCTTC. Amino acids: CASSQSRAYNEQFF.

This clone was counted a single time. The chain carries TRBV7-8 and TRBJ2-7; TRBD1 might be the D (6 bases). Trimming removed 0 bases from V and 0 bases from J, with 9 bases in between. This CDR3 has 15 amino acids. Germline CDR1 SGHVS, CDR2 FQNEAQ. The DNA for the CDR3 is TGTGCCAGCAGCTTAGCCCCGGACAGCTCCTACGAGCAGTACTTC. Translated: CASSLAPDSSYEQYF.

V is TRBV5-1 and J is TRBJ1-3, with D uncertain. Trimming removed 3 bases at V and 2 bases at J, with 3 bases between. Germline values: CDR1 SGHRS, CDR2 YFSETQ. This CDR3 contains 12 residues. The CDR3 loop reads CASSSPGNTIYF. The CDR3 nucleotides read TGCGCCAGCAGCTCTCCTGGAAACACCATATATTTT.

The CDR3 coding sequence is TGTGCCAGCAGTGGCGTACCGGGACAGGGACCCTACGAGCAGTACTTC. Residues: CASSGVPGQGPYEQYF. The chain recombines TRBV2 with TRBJ2-7; TRBD1 agrees at 9 bases. J lost 2 bases, V lost 4 bases, and 9 bases had no gene match. This CDR3 spans 16 amino acids. Germline V lookup: CDR1 SNHLY, CDR2 FYNNEI.

The genes are TRBV7-9 and TRBJ2-5; D not certain. Between the trimmed V and J ends, which lost 2 bases and 4 bases, there was a span of 11 bases. CDR3 length: 14 residues. Looked up from germline, CDR1 is SEHNR and CDR2 is FQNEAQ (reference sequence). CDR3 amino acids: CASSLSWDGETQYF. CDR3 bases: TGTGCCAGCAGCTTATCCTGGGATGGAGAGACCCAGTACTTC.

V and J are TRBV7-2 and TRBJ2-3; D may match TRBD1 or TRBD2 (6 bases each). V lost 1 base and J lost 8, with 10 bases in between. CDR1 and CDR2 (germline): SGHTA, FQGNSA. The CDR3 runs to 13 residues. The CDR3 coding sequence is TGTGCCAGCAGCTTAGAAGGGGGAGGTACGCAGTATTTT. Residues: CASSLEGGGTQYF. Based on the CDR3 plus reference TRBV7-2 and TRBJ2-3, the full variable domain is GAGVSQSPSNKVTEKGKDVELRCDPISGHTALYWYRQSLGQGLEFLIYFQGNSAPDKSGLPSDRFSAERTGGSVSTLTIQRTQQEDSAVYLCASSLEGGGTQYFGPGTRLTVL.

This clone was observed once. DNA of the CDR3: TGTGCCAGTAGTGCCGGACAGTTCGGCTACACCTTC. Translating it yields CASSAGQFGYTF. V gene TRBV19 combines with J gene TRBJ1-2, with D tentatively TRBD1 (6 bases). This CDR3 is built from 12 residues. V was shortened by 5 bases and J by 8 bases, with 12 bases between the two germline ends. Germline V lookup: CDR1 LNHDA, CDR2 SQIVND (reference sequence).

V gene TRBV27 combines with J gene TRBJ1-1, with unresolved D. Germline V gives CDR1 MNHEY, CDR2 SMNVEV (reference sequence). The CDR3 loop spans 14 amino acids. V was shortened by 0 bases and J by 11 bases, with 16 bases between the two germline ends. CDR3 sequence: CASSLSRVEQYAFF. CDR3 sequence (DNA): TGTGCCAGCAGTTTATCGAGGGTGGAGCAGTACGCTTTCTTT.

This chain connects TRBV27 to TRBJ1-1; D is unclear. The germline V gene has CDR1 MNHEY and CDR2 SMNVEV (reference sequence). Trimming pared 3 bases from V and 5 bases from J, leaving 13 bases between. The CDR3 totals 14 residues. CDR3 residues: CASSFRGPETEAFF. The CDR3 DNA reads TGTGCCAGCAGTTTTAGAGGGCCCGAAACTGAAGCTTTCTTT.